This T cell receptor beta chain was identified in a study of early stage breast cancer tumors. The overall study: Most of the 16 invasive tumors were ER+, PR+ and HER2-.

The table came from immunoSEQ multiplex PCR; TCRdb's copy has only in-frame clones and leaves some out. The sample contains about 34,000 clones, just under 75% of which appear only once. The germline gives CDR1 SQVTM, CDR2 ANQGSEA. This CDR3 is built from 13 residues. J lost 8 bases, V lost 6 bases, and 7 bases had no gene match. General study points: Commonly generated sequences made up most enriched TCRB sequences shared between patients.

In the case of this clone: Its target is not known.

The source of this sequence is a person younger than 45 with breast cancer. The sequenced material came from breast tumor tissue. The chain links TRBV29-1 to TRBJ1-6; 7 bases fit TRBD1. CDR3 in DNA: TGCAGCGTCGCCCAGGACAGGTATTCACCCCTCCACTTT. It translates to CSVAQDRYSPLHF. Full variable domain (remainder filled in from reference TRBV29-1 and TRBJ1-6): SAVISQKPSRDICQRGTSLTIQCQVDSQVTMMFWYRQQPGQSLTLIATANQGSEATYESGFVIDKFPISRPNLTFSTLTVSNMSPEDSSIYLCSVAQDRYSPLHFGNGTRLTVT.